The T cell receptor beta chain described here comes from a study of blood T cell repertoires in COVID-19. In the source study's methods: Quantification of nucleated cells was approximated via reference gene primer amplification. Measured with immunoSEQ multiplex PCR; TCRdb has only the in-frame clones, and not every one. V and J calls and clone size are those listed in that table; D and trimming were worked out from the DNA. The data show a few hundred thousand clones, roughly 80% seen once. During active infection, Seattle patients enrolled and were then monitored through disease. The source of this sequence is a person aged 65-85 years with COVID-19, enrolled during active disease. Sequenced sample: peripheral blood.

CDR3: CASRLIQGAQKLFF. In nucleotides, the CDR3 is TGTGCCAGCAGATTAATCCAGGGGGCGCAAAAACTGTTTTTT. The chain uses TRBV7-2 and TRBJ1-4, with TRBD1 identical over 8 bases. The germline V gene has CDR1 SGHTA and CDR2 FQGNSA. This CDR3 contains 14 residues. V lost 6 bases and J lost 9; bases outside the gene matches: 9.